Shown below are 30 T cell receptor beta chains from a single sample sequenced in a study of T cells after yellow fever vaccination. TCRdb passed the 5' RACE reads through MiXCR, listing each CDR3 protein once. The sample lists 310,000 or so distinct CDR3 sequences; about 3.5% were seen once. This material consisted of PBMCs, taken on the day of the yellow fever booster vaccination. The receptors were gathered from a man in his late teens or twenties who received the YFV17D yellow fever vaccine.

The chain links TRBV9 to TRBJ2-1; the match to TRBD2 covers 8 bases. Germline assignment: CDR1 SGDLS and CDR2 YYNGEE. The trim removed 0 bases at V and 6 bases at J, leaving 5 bases unmatched. This CDR3 is 15 amino acids long. DNA for the CDR3: TGTGCCAGCAGCGTAGGGACTAGCTTTTTCAATGAGCAGTTCTTC. Its translation: CASSVGTSFFNEQFF.

The J gene is TRBJ2-3, the V gene TRBV5-4; 7 nucleotides align to TRBD2. The germline CDR1 and CDR2 sequences are SGHNT and YYREEE (reference sequence). This CDR3 comprises 14 residues. V dropped 1 base and J dropped 5; count of bases not matched to a gene: 4. The chain's CDR3 is CASSLRGEQDTQYF. CDR3 bases: TGTGCCAGCAGCTTGCGGGGGGAACAAGATACGCAGTATTTT.

This clonotype was counted at least ten times. V and J are TRBV20-1 and TRBJ2-7; 13 nucleotides agree with TRBD2. Trimming cost V 3 bases and J 1 base; bases outside gene matches: 15. This CDR3 has 19 amino acids. Germline CDR1 reads DFQATT; CDR2 reads SNEGSKA (reference sequence). Written as DNA, the CDR3 is TGCAGTGCTAGGTCGCCCGACGGACTAGCGGGGGTGTCTTCCTACGAGCAGTACTTC. This encodes CSARSPDGLAGVSSYEQYF.

This clonotype was recorded a few times. The V call is TRBV6-2 or TRBV6-3, the J call TRBJ2-1; tentatively, D is TRBD2 (5 bases). V lost 5 bases and J lost 14, with 19 bases in between. The CDR3 has 13 residues. The germline V gene encodes CDR1 MNHEY and CDR2 SVGEGT. The CDR3 DNA is TGTGCCAGCAGTCCCGGGGAGCTCCCGGGGAAGTTCTTC. Protein: CASSPGELPGKFF.

Many counts were recorded for this clonotype. The CDR3 DNA reads as TGCGCCAGCAGCCCTGAAGCAGGGCGCGGAAACACCATATATTTT. Translation: CASSPEAGRGNTIYF. This chain uses TRBV5-1 with TRBJ1-3; D perhaps matches TRBD1 (5 bases). Trimming took 4 bases from V and 4 from J, leaving 15 bases between them. CDR1 SGHRS and CDR2 YFSETQ come from the germline V gene. The CDR3 runs 15 residues.

This clonotype was observed a handful of times. The rearrangement joins TRBV10-3 to TRBJ1-2; 7 bases match TRBD1. The V gene end was trimmed by 7 bases and the J gene end by 1 base; junction bases not matched to a gene: 9. Looked up from germline, CDR1 is ENHRY and CDR2 is SYGVKD. This CDR3 comprises 15 residues. This CDR3 is CAITETGLYNYGYTF. The CDR3, as DNA: TGTGCCATCACCGAGACAGGGCTCTATAACTATGGCTACACCTTC.

There are many counts of this clonotype. The chain joins TRBV11-3 to TRBJ2-3; unclear D gene. The V and J ends lost 2 bases and 1 base respectively, with 4 bases between them. CDR1 and CDR2 from the germline V gene are SGHNT and YENEEA. There are 13 residues in the CDR3. The CDR3 sequence is CASSLFRTDTQYF. CDR3 DNA: TGTGCCAGCAGCTTATTTCGCACAGATACGCAGTATTTT.

The chain's CDR3 is CASSEPLNQRQFF. CDR3 DNA sequence: TGTGCCAGCAGTGAACCGCTAAATCAGAGGCAGTTCTTC. V usage is TRBV2 and J usage is TRBJ2-1; D not certain. Trimming shortened V by 2 bases and J by 12 bases, and 14 bases separated the two germline ends. Germline assignment: CDR1 SNHLY and CDR2 FYNNEI. The CDR3 sequence is 13 residues long.

This clonotype occurred a few times. The chain employs TRBV20-1 and TRBJ2-1; 8 positions agree with TRBD2. The CDR3 runs 12 residues. With 4 bases clipped from V and 9 bases from J, the junction kept 5 bases outside the gene matches. Germline lookup yields CDR1 DFQATT and CDR2 SNEGSKA (reference sequence). The CDR3 protein is CSAIGGAGEQFF. CDR3 in DNA: TGCAGTGCTATCGGGGGGGCGGGTGAGCAGTTCTTC.

The chain uses TRBV4-2 and TRBJ1-2, with D perhaps TRBD1 (5 bases). Per germline, CDR1 LGHNA and CDR2 YNFKEQ. Between the trimmed V and J ends, which lost 2 bases and 0 bases, there was a span of 16 bases. The CDR3 contains 17 residues. CDR3 coding DNA: TGTGCCAGCAGCCAAAGACAGACCACAATAGCTAACTATGGCTACACCTTC. This translates into CASSQRQTTIANYGYTF.

The chain employs TRBV7-8 and TRBJ1-4, with D hard to call. This CDR3 has 15 amino acids. V dropped 2 bases and J dropped 0 bases, with 7 bases sitting between them. Germline-derived CDR1 and CDR2 are SGHVS and FQNEAQ. The CDR3 loop is CASSLFGATNEKLFF. CDR3 DNA: TGTGCCAGCAGCTTATTCGGGGCAACTAATGAAAAACTGTTTTTT.

This chain connects TRBV5-1 to TRBJ1-1, with 8 bases fitting TRBD1. This CDR3 has 15 amino acids. Germline V gives CDR1 SGHRS, CDR2 YFSETQ. J was trimmed by 5 bases and V by 1 base; bases with no gene match: 7. CDR3 in amino acids: CASSLLDRGRTEAFF. CDR3 nucleotide sequence: TGCGCCAGCAGCTTGCTAGACAGGGGAAGGACTGAAGCTTTCTTT.

The table lists this clonotype with many counts. The chain employs TRBV12-3 or TRBV12-4 and TRBJ1-2; maybe TRBD1 (5 bases). The CDR3 loop spans 13 amino acids. The V end was cut by 5 bases, the J end by 6 bases, with 13 bases between. CDR3: CASSPGGGHGYTF. The CDR3 nucleotides read TGTGCCAGCAGTCCTGGGGGTGGGCATGGCTACACCTTC.

This clonotype showed up just a few times. The gene calls are TRBV11-2 and TRBJ2-3, with D perhaps TRBD1 (5 bases). The germline gives CDR1 SGHAT, CDR2 FQNNGV. The CDR3 loop spans 14 amino acids. V lost 1 base and J 4 bases, leaving 9 bases between the germline ends. The CDR3 protein is CASSLVGAADTQYF. CDR3 nucleotide sequence: TGTGCCAGCAGCTTAGTTGGGGCCGCAGATACGCAGTATTTT.

This clonotype was seen many times. The V call is TRBV5-1, the J call TRBJ2-3; possibly TRBD2 for D (5 bases). The CDR3 sequence is 15 residues long. CDR1 and CDR2 from the germline V gene are SGHRS and YFSETQ. V dropped 0 bases and J dropped 5 bases, with 13 bases sitting between them. DNA for the CDR3: TGCGCCAGCAGCTTGGCGTGGAGACGGGGAGATACGCAGTATTTT. Its protein product is CASSLAWRRGDTQYF.

This chain uses TRBV7-2 with TRBJ1-4, with D perhaps TRBD1 (6 bases). The CDR3 has 14 amino acids. The V end was cut by 4 bases, the J end by 3 bases, with 9 bases between. Germline V CDR1 and CDR2: SGHTA, FQGNSA. The DNA of the CDR3 is TGTGCCAGCAGCTGGGCAGGGGCTAATGAAAAACTGTTTTTT. Translated: CASSWAGANEKLFF.

This clonotype appeared many times. J is TRBJ2-7 and V is TRBV30; D may match TRBD1 or TRBD2 (5 bases each). V lost 6 bases and J 1 base, leaving 13 bases between the germline ends. The CDR3 runs to 13 residues. CDR1 and CDR2 from the germline V gene are GTSNPN and SVGIG (reference sequence). In nucleotides, the CDR3 is TGTGCCTGTCACCGGGACGGATCCTACGAGCAGTACTTC. Protein sequence: CACHRDGSYEQYF.

This clonotype was seen more than once but under ten times. The CDR3 is CASSFGTLLPGYTF. The DNA of the CDR3 is TGCGCCAGCAGCTTCGGGACTCTCTTACCGGGCTACACCTTC. The chain combines TRBV5-1 with TRBJ1-2; a weak D match, TRBD1 (5 bases). Trimming stripped 2 bases from V and 8 bases from J, with 16 bases between. CDR3 length equals 14 residues. Germline CDR1 and CDR2: SGHRS and YFSETQ.

This sequence joins TRBV7-2 and TRBJ1-2; no clear D. The CDR3 consists of 17 residues. Per germline, CDR1 SGHTA and CDR2 FQGNSA. The ends were cut back, 0 bases at V and 2 bases at J, with 16 bases in the middle. The CDR3 DNA reads as TGTGCCAGCAGCTTAGCCAGTAGTGGACTGGGGAACTATGGCTACACCTTC. It encodes CASSLASSGLGNYGYTF.

This clonotype was recorded at least ten times. This chain links TRBV7-2 with TRBJ2-2, with 8 nucleotides matching TRBD2. The V gene end was trimmed by 3 bases and the J gene end by 4 bases; junction bases not matched to a gene: 4. The germline V gene encodes CDR1 SGHTA and CDR2 FQGNSA. This CDR3 comprises 15 residues. The CDR3 coding sequence is TGTGCCAGCAGCTTCAGCGGGGGCGGCACCGGGGAGCTGTTTTTT. Protein sequence: CASSFSGGGTGELFF.

The chain has TRBV5-1 and TRBJ2-3, with 7 bases aligning to TRBD1. Per the germline V gene, CDR1 is SGHRS and CDR2 is YFSETQ. The CDR3 totals 17 residues. After removal of 2 bases from V and 0 bases from J, the junction contained 9 bases not matched to a gene. In nucleotides, the CDR3 is TGCGCCAGCAGCTTACCACCAGGGGGTGCTAGCACAGATACGCAGTATTTT. This codes for CASSLPPGGASTDTQYF. Full variable domain (rest looked up from reference TRBV5-1 and TRBJ2-3): KAGVTQTPRYLIKTRGQQVTLSCSPISGHRSVSWYQQTPGQGLQFLFEYFSETQRNKGNFPGRFSGRQFSNSRSEMNVSTLELGDSALYLCASSLPPGGASTDTQYFGPGTRLTVL.

This clonotype was counted at least ten times. The chain carries TRBV20-1 and TRBJ2-5, with TRBD1 matching over 10 bases. CDR3 size: 14 residues. V shed 7 bases, J shed 5 bases, and the junction held 10 bases outside the gene matches. Germline values: CDR1 DFQATT, CDR2 SNEGSKA (reference sequence). The CDR3 region has the DNA TGCAGTGTTCCGGGACAGGGGACTATGGAGACCCAGTACTTC. This gives the protein CSVPGQGTMETQYF.

Ten or more counts support this clonotype. The J gene is TRBJ2-5, the V gene TRBV5-1, with D possibly being TRBD1 or TRBD2 (5 bases each). V dropped 5 bases and J dropped 1 base, with 18 bases sitting between them. CDR3 length: 16 amino acids. Germline CDR1 is SGHRS and CDR2 is YFSETQ. The CDR3 reads CASRWGYRGFQETQYF. The CDR3 DNA sequence: TGCGCCAGCAGGTGGGGGTATCGGGGATTCCAAGAGACCCAGTACTTC.

This clonotype was seen a handful of times. The chain carries TRBV7-3 and TRBJ2-7; D is perhaps TRBD2 (5 bases). The germline V and J ends were trimmed by 5 bases and 6 bases, with 23 bases remaining between them. The germline V gene encodes CDR1 SGHTA and CDR2 FQGTGA. This CDR3 contains 16 residues. The CDR3 nucleotides are TGTGCCAGCAGCCAAAGGACGGGATCGGCCCCGCGCGAGCAGTACGTC. Translating gives CASSQRTGSAPREQYV.

Only a few counts were recorded for this clonotype. The chain joins TRBV19 to TRBJ1-1; the D gene is possibly TRBD1 (5 bases). This CDR3 region has 14 residues. V lost 0 bases, J lost 5 bases, and 10 bases lay in between. Per germline, CDR1 LNHDA and CDR2 SQIVND (reference sequence). The CDR3: CASSIDGTETEAFF. The CDR3 coding sequence is TGTGCCAGTAGTATAGATGGGACGGAGACTGAAGCTTTCTTT.

This clonotype was counted only a few times. The chain carries TRBV28 and TRBJ2-5, with 8 positions matching TRBD1. CDR1 and CDR2 (germline): MDHEN, SYDVKM. This CDR3 comprises 15 residues. Trimming at V came to 3 bases and at J to 7 bases, leaving 10 bases not matched to a gene. Here the CDR3 reads CASSFPGGGQTTQYF. DNA for the CDR3: TGTGCCAGCAGTTTCCCAGGGGGCGGGCAGACGACCCAGTACTTC.

This clonotype was counted ten times or more. The V gene is TRBV7-2, the J gene TRBJ2-7; D call uncertain. CDR1 is SGHTA, CDR2 FQGNSA, per germline. The V end was cut by 3 bases, the J end by 0 bases, with 9 bases between. The length of the CDR3 is 14 residues. CDR3 loop: CASSFLGSSYEQYF. CDR3 DNA: TGTGCCAGCAGCTTCCTTGGCAGCTCCTACGAGCAGTACTTC.

This clonotype was counted a few times. The chain joins TRBV20-1 to TRBJ1-5, with 7 bases lining up with TRBD1. Germline V lookup: CDR1 DFQATT, CDR2 SNEGSKA (reference sequence). Unmatched junction bases numbered 4, after V lost 5 bases and J lost 3 bases. The CDR3 is made up of 13 amino acids. This chain's CDR3 is CSALGQNNQPQHF. CDR3 in DNA: TGCAGTGCTTTGGGACAGAACAATCAGCCCCAGCATTTT.

This clonotype was observed many times. The rearrangement links TRBV10-3 to TRBJ2-3; 7 positions agree with TRBD2. There are 14 residues in the CDR3. Germline V lookup: CDR1 ENHRY, CDR2 SYGVKD. J gave up 3 bases and V 7 bases, and 7 bases lay outside the gene matches. CDR3 coding DNA: TGTGCCATCACTCGCGGGGGTAGGACAGATACGCAGTATTTT. Protein product: CAITRGGRTDTQYF.

V and J are TRBV5-1 and TRBJ2-2, with D possibly called TRBD1 or TRBD2 (5 bases each). Germline values: CDR1 SGHRS, CDR2 YFSETQ. V was trimmed by 4 bases and J by 6 bases, leaving 19 bases between them. This CDR3 has 16 amino acids. CDR3 sequence reads: CASSARDAGPAGELFF. CDR3 nucleotides: TGCGCCAGCAGCGCCCGGGACGCAGGGCCCGCCGGGGAGCTGTTTTTT.